Listed below are T cell receptor beta chains from one sample, sequenced in a study of cytomegalovirus exposure and HLA in healthy donors. Clones were read by immunoSEQ multiplex PCR, and TCRdb kept only the in-frame ones, dropping some. The profile shows 80,000 to 90,000 clones, roughly 79% of them singletons. The sequencing input was PBMCs. Receptor source: a woman aged 30 to 39 in good health and CMV-seronegative. Each CDR3 is given with its conserved first and last residue. The D gene is left open where the match is weak. Clone size, where shown, is once, few, many, or a class for clones that have expanded.

D,J,length,V,size,CDR3,DNA
NA,TRBJ2-7,12,TRBV15,NA,CATSPGGYEQYF,TGTGCCACCAGCCCCGGAGGGTACGAGCAGTACTTC
NA,TRBJ1-3,14,TRBV28,NA,CASQIEFSGNTIYF,TGTGCCAGCCAAATCGAGTTCTCTGGAAACACCATATATTTT
TRBD1,TRBJ1-1,15,TRBV5-1,once,CASSHGQAGGTEAFF,TGCGCCAGCAGTCATGGACAGGCCGGGGGCACTGAAGCTTTCTTT
TRBD2,TRBJ2-7,16,TRBV7-2,NA,CASSTRRLADSYEQYF,TGTGCCAGCAGCACCCGGAGACTAGCGGACTCCTACGAGCAGTACTTC
TRBD1,TRBJ2-1,14,TRBV29-1,NA,CSVADRGQWNEQFF,TGCAGCGTTGCGGACAGGGGGCAGTGGAATGAGCAGTTCTTC
NA,TRBJ2-1,14,TRBV6-1,NA,CATLAVNSNNEQFF,TGTGCCACCTTAGCGGTTAACTCCAACAATGAGCAGTTCTTC
NA,TRBJ1-4,15,TRBV10-3,NA,CAISDARQDNEKLFF,TGTGCCATCAGTGATGCACGACAGGACAATGAAAAACTGTTTTTT
NA,TRBJ1-2,15,TRBV9,NA,CASSDQGITNYGYTF,TGTGCCAGCAGCGATCAGGGGATAACTAACTATGGCTACACCTTC
TRBD2,TRBJ2-3,17,TRBV4-1,NA,CASSQDPTSKFTDTQYF,TGCGCCAGCAGCCAAGATCCGACTAGCAAGTTCACAGATACGCAGTATTTT
NA,TRBJ2-7,15,TRBV5-1,NA,CASSLVQGGSYEQYF,TGCGCCAGCAGCTTGGTGCAGGGCGGATCCTACGAGCAGTACTTC
NA,TRBJ1-2,15,TRBV28,NA,CASSLYGPRDGGYTF,TGTGCCAGCAGTTTATACGGGCCGCGGGACGGTGGCTACACCTTC
NA,TRBJ2-2,12,TRBV9,NA,CASSVAAGELFF,TGTGCCAGCAGCGTAGCTGCCGGGGAGCTGTTTTTT
NA,TRBJ1-4,14,TRBV19,NA,CASSMTVSNEKLFF,TGTGCCAGTAGTATGACAGTATCTAATGAAAAACTGTTTTTT
NA,TRBJ1-3,15,TRBV5-1,NA,CASSLGAHSGNTIYF,TGCGCCAGCAGCTTGGGGGCCCACTCTGGAAACACCATATATTTT
NA,TRBJ2-1,14,TRBV18,NA,CASSPRELMGEQFF,TGTGCCAGCTCACCTCGGGAACTCATGGGTGAGCAGTTCTTC
NA,TRBJ1-1,12,TRBV6-1,NA,CASSEEPPEAFF,TGTGCCAGCAGTGAGGAGCCGCCTGAAGCTTTCTTT
TRBD1,TRBJ1-1,13,TRBV29-1,NA,CSVSTGVSTEAFF,TGCAGCGTCTCAACAGGGGTGAGCACTGAAGCTTTCTTT
NA,TRBJ2-3,14,TRBV4-2,NA,CASSQVAGTDTQYF,TGTGCCAGCAGCCAAGTCGCGGGCACAGATACGCAGTATTTT
TRBD2,TRBJ2-7,11,TRBV28,NA,CAIGGRREQYF,TGTGCCATCGGCGGGAGGCGCGAGCAGTACTTC
NA,TRBJ2-7,14,TRBV2,once,CATEGGLTTYEQYF,TGTGCCACCGAGGGGGGGCTGACTACCTACGAGCAGTACTTC
NA,TRBJ2-1,16,TRBV18,NA,CASSPQQGTLYNEQFF,TGTGCCAGCTCACCACAACAGGGTACTCTCTACAATGAGCAGTTCTTC
TRBD2,TRBJ2-3,18,TRBV13,NA,CASSLGLPSGSHTDTQYF,TGTGCCAGCAGCTTAGGATTACCTAGCGGGAGCCACACAGATACGCAGTATTTT
NA,TRBJ1-2,12,TRBV18,NA,CASGGPGGGYTF,TGTGCCAGCGGAGGGCCCGGGGGTGGCTACACCTTC
TRBD1,TRBJ2-3,16,TRBV10-3,NA,CAISEFSGTGAAQQYF,TGTGCCATCAGTGAGTTCTCAGGGACAGGGGCTGCCCAGCAGTATTTT
TRBD2,TRBJ2-3,17,TRBV7-9,few,CASSRTSGRASSDTQYF,TGTGCCAGCAGCCGGACTAGCGGGAGGGCCAGTTCTGATACGCAGTATTTT
NA,TRBJ1-4,14,TRBV6-1,NA,CASFTTGNPEKLFF,TGTGCCAGCTTTACCACAGGGAACCCTGAAAAACTGTTTTTT
TRBD2,TRBJ2-1,17,TRBV27,once,CASYTYSGTSDYNEQFF,TGTGCCAGCTACACTTACTCCGGGACTAGCGATTACAATGAGCAGTTCTTC
NA,TRBJ1-1,13,TRBV4-1,once,CASSQERTLEAFF,TGCGCCAGCAGCCAAGAGAGGACACTTGAAGCTTTCTTT
NA,TRBJ1-5,16,TRBV28,NA,CASSSPRGMGNQPQHF,TGTGCCAGCAGTTCCCCACGGGGGATGGGCAATCAGCCCCAGCATTTT